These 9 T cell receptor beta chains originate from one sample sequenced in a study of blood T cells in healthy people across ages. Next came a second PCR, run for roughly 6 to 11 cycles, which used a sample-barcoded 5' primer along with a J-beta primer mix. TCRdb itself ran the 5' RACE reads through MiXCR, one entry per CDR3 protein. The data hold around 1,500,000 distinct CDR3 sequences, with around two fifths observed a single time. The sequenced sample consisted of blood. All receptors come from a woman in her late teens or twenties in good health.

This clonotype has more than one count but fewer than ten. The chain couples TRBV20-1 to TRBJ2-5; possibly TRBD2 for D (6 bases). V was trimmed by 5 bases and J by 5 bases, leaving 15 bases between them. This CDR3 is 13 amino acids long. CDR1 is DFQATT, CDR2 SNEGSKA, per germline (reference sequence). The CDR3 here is CSAWSSGGETQYF. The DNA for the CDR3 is TGCAGTGCTTGGTCCTCTGGGGGGGAGACCCAGTACTTC.

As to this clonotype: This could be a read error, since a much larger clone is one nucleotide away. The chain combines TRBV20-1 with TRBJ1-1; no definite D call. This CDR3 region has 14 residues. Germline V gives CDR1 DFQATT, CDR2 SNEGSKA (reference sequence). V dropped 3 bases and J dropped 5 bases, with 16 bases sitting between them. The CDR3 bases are TGCAGTGCTAGGTCCCCGGGCAAAGAGACTGAAGCTTTCTTT. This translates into CSARSPGKETEAFF.

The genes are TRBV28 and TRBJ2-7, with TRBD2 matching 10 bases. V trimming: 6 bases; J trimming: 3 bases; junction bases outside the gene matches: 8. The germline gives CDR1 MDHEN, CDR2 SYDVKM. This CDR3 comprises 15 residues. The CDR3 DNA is TGTGCCAGCAGCCAATCAGGGACTAGCGTCTACGAGCAGTACTTC. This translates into CASSQSGTSVYEQYF.

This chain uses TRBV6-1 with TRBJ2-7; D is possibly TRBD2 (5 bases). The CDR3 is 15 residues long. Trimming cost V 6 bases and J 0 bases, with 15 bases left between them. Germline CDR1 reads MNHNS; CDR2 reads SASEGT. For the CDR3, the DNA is TGTGCCAGCAGCCATAAACCCGGGGTCTCCTACGAGCAGTACTTC. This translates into CASSHKPGVSYEQYF.

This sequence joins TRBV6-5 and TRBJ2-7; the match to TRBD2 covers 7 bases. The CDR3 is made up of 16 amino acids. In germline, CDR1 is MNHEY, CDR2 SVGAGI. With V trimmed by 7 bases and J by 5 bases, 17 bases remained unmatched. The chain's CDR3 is CASTPQAGVPLHEQYF. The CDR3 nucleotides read TGTGCCAGCACCCCACAGGCGGGAGTTCCCCTCCACGAGCAGTACTTC.

CDR3 loop: CASSLAGGQPNQPQHF. The CDR3 DNA sequence: TGTGCCAGCAGTTTAGCAGGGGGCCAACCCAATCAGCCCCAGCATTTT. V usage is TRBV12-3 or TRBV12-4 and J usage is TRBJ1-5; 7 nucleotides match TRBD1. V lost 0 bases, J lost 3 bases, and 5 bases stayed unmatched. The CDR3 runs to 16 residues.

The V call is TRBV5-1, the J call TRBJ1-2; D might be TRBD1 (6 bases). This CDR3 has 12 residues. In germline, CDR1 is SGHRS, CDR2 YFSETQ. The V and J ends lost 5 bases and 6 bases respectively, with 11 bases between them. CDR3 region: CASRTQGDGYTF. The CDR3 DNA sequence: TGCGCCAGCAGAACACAGGGAGATGGCTACACCTTC.

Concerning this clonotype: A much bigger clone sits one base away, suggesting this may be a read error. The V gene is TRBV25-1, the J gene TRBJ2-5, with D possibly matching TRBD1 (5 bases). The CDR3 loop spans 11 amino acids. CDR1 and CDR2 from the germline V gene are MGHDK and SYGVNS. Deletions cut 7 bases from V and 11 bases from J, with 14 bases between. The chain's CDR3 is CASTVGPEQYF. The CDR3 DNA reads TGTGCCAGCACAGTGGGGCCTGAGCAGTACTTC.

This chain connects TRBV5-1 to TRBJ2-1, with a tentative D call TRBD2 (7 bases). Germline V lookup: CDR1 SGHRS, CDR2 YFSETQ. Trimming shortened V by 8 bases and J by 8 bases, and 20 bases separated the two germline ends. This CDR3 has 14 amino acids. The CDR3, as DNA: TGCGCCAGTGCCAGAGGGGGGGCCGGGGATGAGCAGTTCTTC. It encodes CASARGGAGDEQFF.